The clone carrying this T cell receptor beta chain was detected ten times or more. This CDR3 is 14 amino acids long. Germline loops: CDR1 SEHNR, CDR2 FQNEAQ (reference sequence). V lost 6 bases, J lost 4 bases, and 4 bases stayed unmatched. The data were taken from a study of T cells in Graves' hyperthyroidism and ophthalmopathy. RNA transcripts provided the source from which TCR beta CDR3 regions were amplified. TCR CDR3 underwent first-round RT-PCR with the HTBI primer set. TCRdb used MiXCR to reprocess the multiplex PCR reads, holding one entry per CDR3 protein. Of around 580,000 distinct CDR3 sequences listed, 15% to 20% are singletons.

The TCR sequence derives from a woman between 18 and 30 years old with Graves' hyperthyroidism. This chain connects TRBV7-9 to TRBJ1-1; the match to TRBD1 covers 11 bases. The sequenced sample consisted of blood. CDR3 nucleotide sequence: TGTGCCAGCAGTCGGGACAGGGGGAGCACTGAAGCTTTCTTT. As protein: CASSRDRGSTEAFF.